This passage covers 28 T cell receptor beta chains from one sample sequenced in a study of post-analysis software for immune sequencing data. Notes on the study in general: TRBV5-6, TRBV5-1 and TRBV20-1 were among roughly 5 TRBV segments more frequent in patients than controls.

Every TCR beta cDNA library bore unique molecular identifiers. TCRdb independently ran MiXCR on the PCR reads; one entry per CDR3 protein. The sample holds about 540,000 distinct CDR3 sequences, 30% to 40% seen once. The antigens these receptors bind are not known. Sequencing was carried out using blood. The receptors shown here come from a girl aged 2-17 years with multiple sclerosis.

This chain connects TRBV5-1 to TRBJ2-1; 8 positions match TRBD2. Germline V lookup: CDR1 SGHRS, CDR2 YFSETQ. The CDR3 spans 17 residues. V lost 0 bases to trimming and J lost 0 bases; unmatched junction nucleotides: 5. CDR3: CASSLVSGVTSYNEQFF. DNA of the CDR3: TGCGCCAGCAGCTTGGTTAGCGGGGTTACCTCCTACAATGAGCAGTTCTTC.

This clonotype was detected many times. Here the CDR3 reads CASSLGTGGFYGYTF. The CDR3 region has the DNA TGTGCCAGCAGCTTAGGGACAGGGGGCTTCTATGGCTACACCTTC. J is TRBJ1-2 and V is TRBV7-9; 11 bases align to TRBD1. CDR1 is SEHNR, CDR2 FQNEAQ, per germline (reference sequence). V dropped 1 base and J dropped 4; count of bases not matched to a gene: 2. The CDR3 runs 15 residues.

This chain joins TRBV6-6 and TRBJ1-4; D uncertain. The germline V and J ends were trimmed by 2 bases and 5 bases, with 9 bases remaining between them. The germline gives CDR1 MNHNY, CDR2 SVGAGI (reference sequence). The CDR3 length is 14 residues. As DNA, the CDR3 is TGTGCCAGCAGTTACGGTTACCGGAATGAAAAACTGTTTTTT. Translated: CASSYGYRNEKLFF.

The chain links TRBV2 to TRBJ1-5, with D hard to call. Per the germline V gene, CDR1 is SNHLY and CDR2 is FYNNEI. The CDR3 sequence is 14 residues long. Trimming stripped 5 bases from V and 7 bases from J, with 15 bases between. The CDR3 DNA sequence: TGTGCCAGCAGTCCGAGCCTAGACGAACAGCCCCAGCATTTT. Its protein product is CASSPSLDEQPQHF. Drawing the rest from reference TRBV2 and TRBJ1-5, the complete variable domain is EPEVTQTPSHQVTQMGQEVILRCVPISNHLYFYWYRQILGQKVEFLVSFYNNEISEKSEIFDDQFSVERPDGSNFTLKIRSTKLEDSAMYFCASSPSLDEQPQHFGDGTRLSIL.

The sample holds a few counts of this clonotype. The chain joins TRBV5-1 to TRBJ2-7; tentatively, D is TRBD1 (7 bases). Deletions cut 1 base from V and 3 bases from J, with 11 bases between. The germline CDR1 and CDR2 sequences are SGHRS and YFSETQ. The CDR3 is made up of 14 amino acids. CDR3 in DNA: TGCGCCAGCAGCTTGTCCAGGGGGGTCTACGAGCAGTACTTC. Protein sequence: CASSLSRGVYEQYF.

The chain carries TRBV20-1 and TRBJ2-1; 8 bases are shared with TRBD1. Germline V gene data show CDR1 as DFQATT and CDR2 as SNEGSKA (reference sequence). The J segment lost 8 bases and the V segment lost 2 bases, leaving 8 bases of the junction unmatched. The CDR3 extends over 14 amino acids. The CDR3 sequence: CSARRADRVHEQFF. The CDR3, as DNA: TGCAGTGCTAGAAGGGCGGACAGGGTCCATGAGCAGTTCTTC.

This clonotype was picked up a small number of times. V is TRBV15 and J is TRBJ2-7; D not resolved. In germline, CDR1 is LNHNV, CDR2 YYDKDF (reference sequence). Between the trimmed V and J ends, which lost 4 bases and 2 bases, there was a span of 6 bases. The CDR3 contains 12 residues. CDR3 DNA sequence: TGTGCCACCAGCATAGTCCCCTACGAGCAGTACTTC. The encoded protein is CATSIVPYEQYF.

The chain carries TRBV15 and TRBJ2-3, with 7 bases matching TRBD2. From germline, CDR1 is LNHNV and CDR2 YYDKDF (reference sequence). CDR3 length: 15 amino acids. V trimming: 5 bases; J trimming: 4 bases; junction bases outside the gene matches: 9. As DNA, the CDR3 is TGTGCCACCAGCCGGAAGGGGAGGGGAGCAGATACGCAGTATTTT. This encodes CATSRKGRGADTQYF.

This chain uses TRBV6-5 with TRBJ2-5, with D perhaps matching TRBD1 (6 bases). Germline values: CDR1 MNHEY, CDR2 SVGAGI. V was trimmed by 4 bases and J by 5 bases, leaving 14 bases between them. This CDR3 is 14 amino acids long. CDR3 sequence: CASSSPTGLETQYF. CDR3 coding DNA: TGTGCCAGCAGTTCCCCCACAGGGTTGGAGACCCAGTACTTC.

The CDR3 spells CSARGPRGDNSPLHF. CDR3 nucleotide sequence: TGCAGTGCTAGAGGGCCTCGGGGGGATAATTCACCCCTCCACTTT. The V call is TRBV20-1, the J call TRBJ1-6, with a tentative D call TRBD1 (5 bases). The length of the CDR3 is 15 residues. Germline V gene lookup returns CDR1 DFQATT and CDR2 SNEGSKA (reference sequence). Trimming shortened V by 1 base and J by 5 bases, and 12 bases separated the two germline ends.

This clonotype was counted a few times. The genes are TRBV27 and TRBJ1-4; D uncertain. Germline CDR1 is MNHEY and CDR2 is SMNVEV (reference sequence). This CDR3 is 14 amino acids long. Trimming pared 4 bases from V and 0 bases from J, leaving 6 bases between. CDR3 sequence (DNA): TGTGCCAGCAGTTCGGGCACAACTAATGAAAAACTGTTTTTT. Protein product: CASSSGTTNEKLFF.

Points on this clonotype: This may be a read error, as it is one base from a much larger clone. The chain combines TRBV29-1 with TRBJ2-1; 7 bases map to TRBD2. TRBJ2-7 explains the end of the DNA better; the J call may be wrong. This CDR3 comprises 14 residues. The germline V gene encodes CDR1 SQVTM and CDR2 ANQGSEA. The chain's CDR3 is CSVAVAGVYNEQYF. The CDR3 bases are TGCAGCGTCGCCGTAGCGGGTGTTTACAATGAGCAGTACTTC.

This clonotype has a handful of counts. The chain joins TRBV29-1 to TRBJ1-1; 7 bases map to TRBD1. Germline trimming cut 6 bases from V and 4 bases from J; bases unmatched to any gene: 8. Germline-derived CDR1 and CDR2 are SQVTM and ANQGSEA. The CDR3 has 13 residues. The CDR3 region is CSVLRQGPTEAFF. The CDR3 region has the DNA TGCAGCGTACTCCGACAGGGTCCCACTGAAGCTTTCTTT.

V and J are TRBV13 and TRBJ2-1; perhaps TRBD2 as D (5 bases). The CDR3 has 16 residues. In germline, CDR1 is PRHDT, CDR2 FYEKMQ (reference sequence). Trimming left V 5 bases short and J 3 bases short, with 17 bases between. CDR3 in DNA: TGTGCCAGCAGCCCCTCCGGGGTACGAAACTACAATGAGCAGTTCTTC. It specifies CASSPSGVRNYNEQFF.

The chain links TRBV20-1 to TRBJ1-2; D is uncertain. The CDR3 loop spans 11 amino acids. The germline gives CDR1 DFQATT, CDR2 SNEGSKA (reference sequence). The V end was cut by 2 bases, the J end by 5 bases, with 6 bases between. CDR3 amino acids: CSARPQYGYTF. CDR3 DNA sequence: TGCAGTGCTAGACCTCAATATGGCTACACCTTC.

The chain carries TRBV27 and TRBJ2-7, with 10 bases lining up with TRBD2. Germline assignment: CDR1 MNHEY and CDR2 SMNVEV (reference sequence). The V gene end was trimmed by 5 bases and the J gene end by 2 bases; junction bases not matched to a gene: 6. This CDR3 region has 15 residues. Written as DNA, the CDR3 is TGTGCCAGCAGTCCCACTAGCGGGGAGGCCTACGAGCAGTACTTC. This translates into CASSPTSGEAYEQYF.

Comments on this clonotype: One junction end disagrees with the germline gene, perhaps due to a read error. The V and J genes are TRBV25-1 and TRBJ2-7; TRBD1 might be the D (5 bases). CDR1 and CDR2 from the germline V gene are MGHDK and SYGVNS. This CDR3 region has 13 residues. CDR3 sequence reads: CASCELRQGEQYF. DNA of the CDR3: TGTGCCAGCTGTGAATTAAGGCAGGGAGAGCAGTACTTC.

This clonotype has only a few counts. This rearrangement joins TRBV7-6 to TRBJ2-5; D gene unclear. This CDR3 spans 14 amino acids. The V and J ends lost 5 bases and 2 bases respectively, with 12 bases between them. The germline V gene has CDR1 SGHVS and CDR2 FNYEAQ. CDR3 in amino acids: CASSPSTLQETQYF. The CDR3 bases are TGTGCCAGCAGCCCTTCGACACTACAAGAGACCCAGTACTTC.

The CDR3 DNA reads as TGTGCCAGCAGTTATGGGCCTAGCGGGGGCCAAGAGCAGTTCTTC. Its translation: CASSYGPSGGQEQFF. The rearrangement joins TRBV6-2 or TRBV6-3 to TRBJ2-1; 10 bases line up with TRBD2. Germline values: CDR1 MNHEY, CDR2 SVGEGT. This CDR3 contains 15 residues. The V and J ends lost 3 bases and 10 bases, in that order; junction bases with no gene match: 9.

This clonotype was detected a few times. V gene TRBV5-1 combines with J gene TRBJ2-3; D is undetermined. This CDR3 is built from 14 residues. V shed 1 base and J shed 4 bases, with 10 bases lying between them. Looked up from germline, CDR1 is SGHRS and CDR2 is YFSETQ. CDR3: CASSLIGIPDTQYF. In DNA form, the CDR3 reads TGCGCCAGCAGCTTGATAGGGATTCCAGATACGCAGTATTTT.

The chain uses TRBV11-2 and TRBJ2-5, with 12 bases identical to TRBD2. The CDR3 extends over 17 amino acids. The germline V gene has CDR1 SGHAT and CDR2 FQNNGV. After removal of 1 base from V and 6 bases from J, the junction contained 9 bases not matched to a gene. CDR3 DNA sequence: TGTGCCAGCAGCTTAGTCTTTCTAGCGGGGGGGCCTAAGACCCAGTACTTC. Translation gives CASSLVFLAGGPKTQYF.

A few counts support this clonotype. J is TRBJ2-1 and V is TRBV6-4; the D gene is possibly TRBD2 (5 bases). Germline V gene sequence: CDR1 MRHNA, CDR2 SNTAGT. The V end was cut by 2 bases, the J end by 12 bases, with 17 bases between. This CDR3 has 14 amino acids. The CDR3 sequence: CASSDDHVGVGQFF. The CDR3 bases are TGTGCCAGCAGTGACGACCACGTGGGAGTTGGGCAGTTCTTC.

This clonotype was seen at least ten times. The J gene is TRBJ2-5, the V gene TRBV5-5; D may match TRBD1 or TRBD2 (6 bases each). V was trimmed by 3 bases and J by 4 bases, leaving 19 bases between them. The CDR3 contains 16 residues. From germline, CDR1 is SGHKS and CDR2 YYEKEE (reference sequence). CDR3: CASSSGGAFGRETQYF. CDR3 nucleotide sequence: TGTGCCAGCAGCTCCGGGGGCGCCTTCGGTAGAGAGACCCAGTACTTC.

This chain joins TRBV6-6 and TRBJ2-5, with unresolved D. Trimming took off 2 bases at V and 0 bases at J, with 7 bases between the two ends. This CDR3 comprises 14 residues. Germline V gives CDR1 MNHNY, CDR2 SVGAGI (reference sequence). The CDR3: CASSYGQYQETQYF. The DNA for the CDR3 is TGTGCCAGCAGTTACGGGCAGTACCAAGAGACCCAGTACTTC.

The chain employs TRBV12-3 or TRBV12-4 and TRBJ1-2, with D hard to call. The length of the CDR3 is 11 residues. The CDR3 bases are TGTGCAACAAGTCTTGGCTATGGCTACACCTTC. Its protein product is CATSLGYGYTF.

The CDR3 sequence is CSALEGENIQYF. The CDR3 nucleotides are TGCAGTGCCCTAGAGGGGGAAAACATTCAGTACTTC. The chain is built from TRBV20-1 and TRBJ2-4; TRBD1 might be the D (6 bases). Germline V lookup: CDR1 DFQATT, CDR2 SNEGSKA (reference sequence). V was trimmed by 6 bases and J by 5 bases, leaving 11 bases between them. This CDR3 has 12 residues.

V gene TRBV25-1 combines with J gene TRBJ1-1; 9 positions agree with TRBD1. Trimming cost V 6 bases and J 6 bases; bases outside gene matches: 11. The CDR3 totals 15 residues. The germline V gene has CDR1 MGHDK and CDR2 SYGVNS. The CDR3 loop is CASRDPGQGSPEAFF. The DNA for the CDR3 is TGTGCCAGCAGGGACCCGGGACAGGGAAGCCCTGAAGCTTTCTTT.

The V call is TRBV5-1, the J call TRBJ2-1, with D possibly being TRBD1 or TRBD2 (6 bases each). CDR3 length equals 18 residues. V was clipped by 4 bases and J by 6 bases, with 26 bases between them. Per germline, CDR1 SGHRS and CDR2 YFSETQ. CDR3 bases: TGCGCCAGCAGCCTGGTCGGGGGCCAGGCGGGTCGGGGCAATGAGCAGTTCTTC. This gives the protein CASSLVGGQAGRGNEQFF.